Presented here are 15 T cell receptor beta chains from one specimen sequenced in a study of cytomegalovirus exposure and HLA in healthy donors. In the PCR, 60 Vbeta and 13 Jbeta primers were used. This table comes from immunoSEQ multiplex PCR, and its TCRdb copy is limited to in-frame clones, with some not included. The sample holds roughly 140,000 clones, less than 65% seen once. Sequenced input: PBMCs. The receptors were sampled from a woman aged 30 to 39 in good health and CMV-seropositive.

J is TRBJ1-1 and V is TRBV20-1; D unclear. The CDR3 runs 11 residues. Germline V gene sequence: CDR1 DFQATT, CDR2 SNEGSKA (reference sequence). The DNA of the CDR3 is TGCAGGGTGGCGGGTAACACTGAAGCTTTCTTT. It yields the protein CRVAGNTEAFF.

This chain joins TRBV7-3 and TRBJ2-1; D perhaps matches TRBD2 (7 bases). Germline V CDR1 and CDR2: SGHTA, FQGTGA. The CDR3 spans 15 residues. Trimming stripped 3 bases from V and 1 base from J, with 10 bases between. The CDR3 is CASSLGRGSYNEQFF. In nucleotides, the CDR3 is TGTGCCAGCAGCTTGGGGAGGGGGTCCTACAATGAGCAGTTCTTC.

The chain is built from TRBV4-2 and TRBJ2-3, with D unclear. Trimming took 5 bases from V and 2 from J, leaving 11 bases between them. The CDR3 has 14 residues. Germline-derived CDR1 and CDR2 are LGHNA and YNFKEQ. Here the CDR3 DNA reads TGTGCCAGCAGCATTTTCCGGTACACAGATACGCAGTATTTT. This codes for CASSIFRYTDTQYF.

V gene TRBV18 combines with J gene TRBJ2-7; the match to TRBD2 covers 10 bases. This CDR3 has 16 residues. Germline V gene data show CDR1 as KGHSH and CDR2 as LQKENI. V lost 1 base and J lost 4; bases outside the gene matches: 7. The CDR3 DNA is TGTGCCAGCTCACCACTCTCCAGCGGGGGGGGTTACGAGCAGTACTTC. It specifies CASSPLSSGGGYEQYF. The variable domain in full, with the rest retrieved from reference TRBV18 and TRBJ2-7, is NAGVMQNPRHLVRRRGQEARLRCSPMKGHSHVYWYRQLPEEGLKFMVYLQKENIIDESGMPKERFSAEFPKEGPSILRIQQVVRGDSAAYFCASSPLSSGGGYEQYFGPGTRLTVT.

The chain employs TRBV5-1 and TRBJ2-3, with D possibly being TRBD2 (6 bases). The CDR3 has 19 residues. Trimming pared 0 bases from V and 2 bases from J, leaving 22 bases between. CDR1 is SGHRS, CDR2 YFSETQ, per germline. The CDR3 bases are TGCGCCAGCAGCTTGGCCTCCTTTAGCGGTAGGGCTAACACAGATACGCAGTATTTT. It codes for CASSLASFSGRANTDTQYF.

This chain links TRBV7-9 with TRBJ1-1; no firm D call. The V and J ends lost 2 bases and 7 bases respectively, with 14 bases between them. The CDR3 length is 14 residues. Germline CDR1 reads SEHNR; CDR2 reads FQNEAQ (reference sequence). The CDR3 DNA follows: TGTGCCAGCAGCTTAAACCGGGAGGCGGTTGAAGCTTTCTTT. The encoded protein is CASSLNREAVEAFF.

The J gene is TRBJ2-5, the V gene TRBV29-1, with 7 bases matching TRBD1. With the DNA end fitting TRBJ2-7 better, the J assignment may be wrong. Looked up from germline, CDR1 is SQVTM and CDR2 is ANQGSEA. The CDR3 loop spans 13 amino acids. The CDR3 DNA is TGCAGCGTTGTTTCGGGACAGTCCTACGAGCAGTACTTC. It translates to CSVVSGQSYEQYF.

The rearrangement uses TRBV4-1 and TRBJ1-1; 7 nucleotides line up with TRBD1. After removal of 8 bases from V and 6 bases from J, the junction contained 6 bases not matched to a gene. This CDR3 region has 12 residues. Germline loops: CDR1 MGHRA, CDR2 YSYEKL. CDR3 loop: CASGTGEPEAFF. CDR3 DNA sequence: TGCGCCAGCGGTACAGGGGAGCCTGAAGCTTTCTTT.

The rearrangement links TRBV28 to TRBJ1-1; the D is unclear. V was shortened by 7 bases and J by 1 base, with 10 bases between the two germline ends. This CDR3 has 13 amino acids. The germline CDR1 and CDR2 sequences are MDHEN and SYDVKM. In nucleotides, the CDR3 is TGTGCCAGCAATATACGACAGAACACTGAAGCTTTCTTT. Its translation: CASNIRQNTEAFF.

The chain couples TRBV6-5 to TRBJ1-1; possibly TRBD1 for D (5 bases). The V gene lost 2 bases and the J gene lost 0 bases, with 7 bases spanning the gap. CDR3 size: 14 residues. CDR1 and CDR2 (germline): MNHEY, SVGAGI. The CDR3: CASSYDSLNTEAFF. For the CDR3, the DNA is TGTGCCAGCAGTTACGACAGCTTGAACACTGAAGCTTTCTTT.

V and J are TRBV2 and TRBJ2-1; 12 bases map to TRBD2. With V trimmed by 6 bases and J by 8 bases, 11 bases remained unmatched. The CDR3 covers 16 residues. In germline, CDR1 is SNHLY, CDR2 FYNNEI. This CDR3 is CASRTRLAGEHDEQFF. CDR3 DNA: TGTGCCAGCAGAACAAGACTAGCGGGAGAGCACGATGAGCAGTTCTTC.

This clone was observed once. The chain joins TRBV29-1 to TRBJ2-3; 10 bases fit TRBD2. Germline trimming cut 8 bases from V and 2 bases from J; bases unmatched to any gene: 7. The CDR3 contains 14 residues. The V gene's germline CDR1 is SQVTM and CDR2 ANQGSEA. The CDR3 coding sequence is TGCAGCCATGGACTAGCGGCAAACACAGATACGCAGTATTTT. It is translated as CSHGLAANTDTQYF.

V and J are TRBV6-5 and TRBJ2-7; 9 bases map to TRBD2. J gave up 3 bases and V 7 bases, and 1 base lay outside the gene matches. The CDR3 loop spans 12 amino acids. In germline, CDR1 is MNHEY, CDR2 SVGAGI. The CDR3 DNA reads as TGTGCCAGCACTAGCGGGATCTACGAGCAGTACTTC. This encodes CASTSGIYEQYF.

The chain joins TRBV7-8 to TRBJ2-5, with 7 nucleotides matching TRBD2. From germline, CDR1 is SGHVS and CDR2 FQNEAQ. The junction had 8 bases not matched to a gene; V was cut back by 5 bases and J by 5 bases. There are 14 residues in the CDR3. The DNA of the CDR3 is TGTGCCAGCAGCCGTGGGAGGGCCCTCGAGACCCAGTACTTC. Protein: CASSRGRALETQYF.

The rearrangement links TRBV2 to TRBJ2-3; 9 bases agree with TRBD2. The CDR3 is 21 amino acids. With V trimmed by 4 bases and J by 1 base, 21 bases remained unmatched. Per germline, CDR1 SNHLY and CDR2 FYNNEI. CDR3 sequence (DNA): TGTGCCAGCAGTGTTTCCCCGGCCCCTGAGGGCGGGGGGGACCGCACAGATACGCAGTATTTT. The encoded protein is CASSVSPAPEGGGDRTDTQYF. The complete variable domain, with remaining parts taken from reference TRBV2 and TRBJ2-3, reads EPEVTQTPSHQVTQMGQEVILRCVPISNHLYFYWYRQILGQKVEFLVSFYNNEISEKSEIFDDQFSVERPDGSNFTLKIRSTKLEDSAMYFCASSVSPAPEGGGDRTDTQYFGPGTRLTVL.